A single TCR beta chain is shown here with its context. The antigen remains undetermined. This sample stems from a study of radiotherapy plus CTLA-4 blockade in lung cancer. General study results and limits: In blood, tumor-derived TCR clones expanded after radiotherapy plus ipilimumab. Early blood T cell clone dynamics reportedly forecast response best, with interferon-beta.

Generated by immunoSEQ multiplex PCR, the TCRdb table keeps only in-frame clones and is missing some. The table includes fewer than 65,000 clones, just under 85% detected once. This TCR was sampled from a human donor with non-small cell lung cancer whose response to radiotherapy plus ipilimumab could not be evaluated. The sample in question was peripheral blood, obtained from a patient treated with radiotherapy plus ipilimumab.

The chain's CDR3 is CASSQRSATNEKLFF. The CDR3 DNA is TGCGCCAGCAGCCAAAGGAGTGCAACTAATGAAAAACTGTTTTTT. The V gene is TRBV4-1, the J gene TRBJ1-4; D not certain. The CDR3 has 15 amino acids. Trimming took off 2 bases at V and 0 bases at J, with 7 bases between the two ends. Germline lookup yields CDR1 MGHRA and CDR2 YSYEKL.